This entry describes one T cell receptor (beta chain). These data belong to a study of blood T cell repertoires in COVID-19. As for the study in general: The analysed material was cDNA or gDNA that came from T cells, B-cell-depleted T cells, or PBMCs.

The length of the CDR3 is 14 residues. Germline loops: CDR1 LNHDA, CDR2 SQIVND (reference sequence). V lost 2 bases to trimming and J lost 5 bases, with 10 bases between them. Sequencing was performed with immunoSEQ multiplex PCR; in TCRdb, only in-frame clones are kept and a portion is missing. This repertoire shows around 94,000 clones, about nine tenths found once; its top ten account for 4.2%. V gene TRBV19 combines with J gene TRBJ1-5; TRBD1 might be the D (5 bases). The sample comprised peripheral blood. The clonotype comes from a young man with acute or convalescent COVID-19. CDR3: CASSIPQAHQPQHF. The CDR3 nucleotides are TGTGCCAGTAGTATACCACAGGCGCATCAGCCCCAGCATTTT.